Each of the 17 T cell receptor beta chains below was sequenced from the same sample in a study of cytomegalovirus exposure and HLA in healthy donors. The primer mix had 60 Vbeta and 13 Jbeta primers. Assay: immunoSEQ multiplex PCR; the TCRdb copy retains only in-frame clones and omits some. Altogether approximately 110,000 clones are present, around 72% being singletons, with the ten largest covering about 7.8%. The sequenced material came from PBMCs. The receptors shown here come from a woman aged 40-49 years in good health and CMV-seropositive.

The table lists this clone with a few counts. The chain combines TRBV2 with TRBJ1-3; TRBD1 matches 8 bases. Germline loops: CDR1 SNHLY, CDR2 FYNNEI. Germline trimming cut 4 bases from V and 3 bases from J; bases unmatched to any gene: 5. The CDR3 is 15 residues long. The CDR3 here is CASSVTGAGGNTIYF. The CDR3 nucleotides are TGTGCCAGCAGTGTGACAGGGGCTGGTGGAAACACCATATATTTT. The whole variable domain, filled in from reference TRBV2 and TRBJ1-3, reads EPEVTQTPSHQVTQMGQEVILRCVPISNHLYFYWYRQILGQKVEFLVSFYNNEISEKSEIFDDQFSVERPDGSNFTLKIRSTKLEDSAMYFCASSVTGAGGNTIYFGEGSWLTVV.

The chain couples TRBV27 to TRBJ2-7, with D maybe TRBD2 (5 bases). Deletions cut 2 bases from V and 3 bases from J, with 11 bases between. The germline V gene encodes CDR1 MNHEY and CDR2 SMNVEV (reference sequence). The CDR3 covers 14 residues. CDR3 nucleotide sequence: TGTGCCAGCAGTTTAGCGGGTAGCGTCTACGAGCAGTACTTC. This sequence encodes CASSLAGSVYEQYF.

This clone has only a few counts. V gene TRBV19 combines with J gene TRBJ1-5, with D hard to call. V lost 1 base to trimming and J lost 6 bases, with 7 bases between them. The CDR3 consists of 13 residues. Germline V CDR1 and CDR2: LNHDA, SQIVND (reference sequence). The CDR3 nucleotides read TGTGCCAGTAGTATAGGTTGGGCTCAGCCCCAGCATTTT. It specifies CASSIGWAQPQHF.

The chain uses TRBV18 and TRBJ2-2; weak D call: TRBD1 (5 bases). Trimming pared 1 base from V and 3 bases from J, leaving 12 bases between. The CDR3 covers 16 residues. Germline assignment: CDR1 KGHSH and CDR2 LQKENI. The CDR3 here is CASSPQKGRDTGELFF. The CDR3 bases are TGTGCCAGCTCACCACAAAAGGGGCGCGACACCGGGGAGCTGTTTTTT.

The CDR3 loop is CASRGAGGSYEQYF. The CDR3 DNA reads as TGTGCCAGCAGGGGGGCAGGTGGGTCCTACGAGCAGTACTTC. This chain links TRBV6-5 with TRBJ2-7; possibly TRBD1 for D (6 bases). In germline, CDR1 is MNHEY, CDR2 SVGAGI. V lost 6 bases to trimming and J lost 1 base, with 13 bases between them. This CDR3 has 14 residues.

The chain joins TRBV28 to TRBJ1-1; D is uncertain. The CDR3 sequence is 12 residues long. Between the trimmed V and J ends, which lost 5 bases and 6 bases, there was a span of 10 bases. Germline V gives CDR1 MDHEN, CDR2 SYDVKM. This CDR3 reads CASSQTESEAFF. CDR3 DNA: TGTGCCAGCAGTCAAACAGAATCTGAAGCTTTCTTT. Together with reference TRBV28 and TRBJ1-1, the CDR3 gives the full variable domain: DVKVTQSSRYLVKRTGEKVFLECVQDMDHENMFWYRQDPGLGLRLIYFSYDVKMKEKGDIPEGYSVSREKKERFSLILESASTNQTSMYLCASSQTESEAFFGQGTRLTVV.

V gene TRBV18 combines with J gene TRBJ2-1; a possible D gene is TRBD1 (6 bases). The ends were cut back, 4 bases at V and 9 bases at J, with 19 bases in the middle. CDR3 length: 15 residues. Germline CDR1 and CDR2: KGHSH and LQKENI. As DNA, the CDR3 is TGTGCCAGCTCACGTCAGTCCGGCAGGGGCACTGAGCAGTTCTTC. It encodes CASSRQSGRGTEQFF.

The V gene is TRBV6-1, the J gene TRBJ2-7; maybe TRBD1 (5 bases). The CDR3 is made up of 14 amino acids. V dropped 4 bases and J dropped 3 bases, with 13 bases sitting between them. Per the germline V gene, CDR1 is MNHNS and CDR2 is SASEGT. In nucleotides, the CDR3 is TGTGCCAGCAGTGGAGACAGAACGGGCTACGAGCAGTACTTC. Translated, it gives CASSGDRTGYEQYF.

The genes are TRBV4-3 and TRBJ1-2; TRBD1 matches at 8 bases. The V gene's germline CDR1 is LGHNA and CDR2 YSLEER. V lost 2 bases, J lost 2 bases, and 7 bases stayed unmatched. The CDR3 loop spans 16 amino acids. This chain's CDR3 is CASSQTTGGANYGYTF. The CDR3 DNA is TGCGCCAGCAGCCAAACAACAGGGGGGGCGAACTATGGCTACACCTTC.

The chain carries TRBV19 and TRBJ2-5; perhaps TRBD1 as D (6 bases). V was pared by 4 bases and J by 2 bases, with 11 bases between. There are 14 residues in the CDR3. CDR1 and CDR2 (germline): LNHDA, SQIVND (reference sequence). CDR3 residues: CASSTNRAQETQYF. The DNA for the CDR3 is TGTGCCAGTAGTACTAACAGGGCGCAAGAGACCCAGTACTTC.

This chain joins TRBV6-5 and TRBJ2-1; 9 nucleotides align to TRBD1. The CDR3 contains 15 residues. V lost 0 bases to trimming and J lost 8 bases; unmatched junction nucleotides: 5. Germline V gene lookup returns CDR1 MNHEY and CDR2 SVGAGI. The CDR3 region is CASSYSGTGSDEQFF. The CDR3 DNA follows: TGTGCCAGCAGTTACTCAGGGACAGGGAGCGATGAGCAGTTCTTC.

This chain joins TRBV6-5 and TRBJ2-3; TRBD2 matches at 10 bases. This CDR3 has 14 amino acids. Germline assignment: CDR1 MNHEY and CDR2 SVGAGI. V was pared by 8 bases and J by 5 bases, with 7 bases of the junction left unmatched. The CDR3 DNA reads TGTGCCAGCCGGTCTAGCGGGGGTAGAGATACGCAGTATTTT. This gives the protein CASRSSGGRDTQYF.

This rearrangement joins TRBV10-1 to TRBJ1-5, with 7 nucleotides matching TRBD1. The germline V gene encodes CDR1 WNHNN and CDR2 SYGVQD (reference sequence). This CDR3 has 15 amino acids. Trimming cost V 6 bases and J 0 bases; bases outside gene matches: 5. CDR3 loop: CASSEGQNSNQPQHF. Written as DNA, the CDR3 is TGCGCCAGCAGCGAGGGACAGAATAGCAATCAGCCCCAGCATTTT.

Only one count was recorded for this clone. The rearrangement joins TRBV27 to TRBJ2-3; 7 bases agree with TRBD2. CDR1 and CDR2 (germline): MNHEY, SMNVEV (reference sequence). Unmatched junction bases numbered 4, after V lost 3 bases and J lost 4 bases. The CDR3 consists of 14 residues. The CDR3 protein is CASSFRGESDTQYF. Here the CDR3 DNA reads TGTGCCAGCAGTTTTCGGGGGGAGTCAGATACGCAGTATTTT.

This clone has just a few counts. V is TRBV5-6 and J is TRBJ2-7; 16 nucleotides match TRBD2. Germline trimming cut 6 bases from V and 6 bases from J; bases unmatched to any gene: 15. The CDR3 sequence is 18 residues long. CDR1 is SGHDT and CDR2 is YYEEEE in the germline V gene. As DNA, the CDR3 is TGTGCCAGCATCTTTGGGACTAGCGGGGGGGCCAACTTCGGCGAGCAGTACTTC. Encoded protein: CASIFGTSGGANFGEQYF.

This clone was seen once. The gene calls are TRBV18 and TRBJ2-7; 8 bases match TRBD1. Germline CDR1 is KGHSH and CDR2 is LQKENI. The length of the CDR3 is 12 residues. Trimming removed 8 bases from V and 5 bases from J; junction bases left unmatched: 5. The CDR3: CASQGQADEQYF. CDR3 nucleotides: TGTGCCAGCCAGGGACAGGCTGACGAGCAGTACTTC.

Concerning this clone: The sample holds other DNA sequences that translate to the same CDR3. The gene calls are TRBV5-1 and TRBJ1-5, with D unresolved. Per germline, CDR1 SGHRS and CDR2 YFSETQ. Trimming shortened V by 0 bases and J by 4 bases, and 8 bases separated the two germline ends. CDR3 length equals 14 residues. The CDR3 protein is CASSLGGGNQPQHF. In DNA, the CDR3 is TGCGCCAGCAGCTTGGGAGGAGGGAATCAGCCCCAGCATTTT.